This passage covers 14 T cell receptor beta chains from one sample sequenced in a study of cytomegalovirus exposure and HLA in healthy donors. The primer mix had 60 Vbeta and 13 Jbeta primers. Profiled with immunoSEQ multiplex PCR; TCRdb holds only in-frame clones, not every one. The sample has about 150,000 clones; about 80% are singletons. Sequences were obtained from PBMCs. These receptors were collected from a young man in good health and CMV-seropositive.

The V call is TRBV6-4, the J call TRBJ2-1; D possibly corresponds to TRBD2 (6 bases). Trimming removed 5 bases at V and 0 bases at J, with 14 bases between. The CDR3 is 16 residues long. Germline CDR1 and CDR2: MRHNA and SNTAGT. The DNA of the CDR3 is TGTGCCAGCAGTTCCGTTAACGGGAGCTCCTACAATGAGCAGTTCTTC. This sequence encodes CASSSVNGSSYNEQFF.

The chain is built from TRBV2 and TRBJ2-3; no reliable D call. The CDR3 contains 16 residues. The V end was cut by 10 bases, the J end by 6 bases, with 26 bases between. Germline-derived CDR1 and CDR2 are SNHLY and FYNNEI. The CDR3 nucleotides read TGTGCCATCATAAGAGTAAATACCCAAGCAATCGATACGCAGTATTTT. The encoded protein is CAIIRVNTQAIDTQYF.

The gene calls are TRBV12-5 and TRBJ2-7; 7 nucleotides line up with TRBD1. The CDR3 sequence is 17 residues long. With 1 base clipped from V and 13 bases from J, the junction kept 22 bases outside the gene matches. Per germline, CDR1 LGHNT and CDR2 FRNRAP. The CDR3 nucleotides are TGTGCTAGTGGTTTGGAGATTACGGGACAGAGGGCTCGTAGCGCCTACTTC. Translation: CASGLEITGQRARSAYF.

This rearrangement joins TRBV28 to TRBJ2-7; maybe TRBD2 (7 bases). The CDR3 is made up of 14 amino acids. V was trimmed by 6 bases and J by 2 bases, leaving 14 bases between them. The V gene's germline CDR1 is MDHEN and CDR2 SYDVKM. CDR3 protein: CASRPGGWAYEQYF. CDR3 in DNA: TGTGCCAGCAGGCCGGGGGGCTGGGCCTACGAGCAGTACTTC.

The V call is TRBV28, the J call TRBJ2-1, with 8 bases lining up with TRBD2. Losses at the gene ends were 2 bases for V and 3 bases for J; bases not matched to a gene: 6. Germline-derived CDR1 and CDR2 are MDHEN and SYDVKM. The CDR3 totals 16 residues. CDR3 nucleotides: TGTGCCAGCAGTTTAATAGGGCGGGAGGTCTACAATGAGCAGTTCTTC. Translating gives CASSLIGREVYNEQFF.

This chain uses TRBV5-6 with TRBJ1-5; possibly TRBD1 for D (5 bases). The CDR3 has 14 amino acids. With 4 bases removed from V and 8 bases from J, the gap between germline ends came to 16 bases. Germline-derived CDR1 and CDR2 are SGHDT and YYEEEE. The CDR3: CASSLGTLFKPQHF. CDR3 coding DNA: TGTGCCAGCAGCCTCGGGACTCTCTTCAAGCCCCAGCATTTT.

The chain is built from TRBV14 and TRBJ2-1; 10 nucleotides match TRBD2. Per the germline V gene, CDR1 is SGHDN and CDR2 is FVKESK. V dropped 2 bases and J dropped 0; count of bases not matched to a gene: 4. There are 17 residues in the CDR3. The CDR3 loop reads CASSQTRLAGSYNEQFF. CDR3 nucleotide sequence: TGTGCCAGCAGCCAAACTAGACTAGCGGGCTCCTACAATGAGCAGTTCTTC.

Here the CDR3 DNA reads TGTGCCAGCAGATCCGGGACTAACTACAATGAGCAGTTCTTC. Its protein product is CASRSGTNYNEQFF. J is TRBJ2-1 and V is TRBV7-8; 7 bases are a match to TRBD2. The V gene's germline CDR1 is SGHVS and CDR2 FQNEAQ. With V trimmed by 6 bases and J by 3 bases, 5 bases remained unmatched. The CDR3 covers 14 residues.

The CDR3 coding sequence is TGTGCCAGCAGCCCCCTGGACAGGTCTTGGGCTAATGAGCAGTTCTTC. The encoded protein is CASSPLDRSWANEQFF. This chain connects TRBV14 to TRBJ2-1, with TRBD1 identical over 7 bases. The CDR3 sequence is 16 residues long. Germline V CDR1 and CDR2: SGHDN, FVKESK. The V and J ends lost 4 bases and 7 bases, in that order; junction bases with no gene match: 13. The full variable domain, in which reference TRBV14 and TRBJ2-1 provide the parts outside the CDR3, is EAGVTQFPSHSVIEKGQTVTLRCDPISGHDNLYWYRRVMGKEIKFLLHFVKESKQDESGMPNNRFLAERTGGTYSTLKVQPAELEDSGVYFCASSPLDRSWANEQFFGPGTRLTVL.

DNA of the CDR3: TGTGCCAGCAGTCTCCGGAGCTATCAGCCCCAGCATTTT. Translation gives CASSLRSYQPQHF. V usage is TRBV6-1 and J usage is TRBJ1-5; D ambiguous. Trimming left V 5 bases short and J 5 bases short, with 10 bases between. Germline values: CDR1 MNHNS, CDR2 SASEGT. This CDR3 comprises 13 residues.

This clone was counted a few times. The CDR3 reads CASSLRENSGELFF. The CDR3 DNA reads TGTGCCAGCAGTCTAAGGGAGAATAGCGGGGAGCTGTTTTTT. The chain uses TRBV27 and TRBJ2-2; TRBD2 is a possible D gene (5 bases). This CDR3 is 14 amino acids long. V lost 5 bases to trimming and J lost 7 bases, with 14 bases between them. Germline V CDR1 and CDR2: MNHEY, SMNVEV (reference sequence).

V and J are TRBV30 and TRBJ1-5; the D is unclear. This CDR3 spans 13 amino acids. CDR1 GTSNPN and CDR2 SVGIG come from the germline V gene (reference sequence). V was clipped by 0 bases and J by 5 bases, with 8 bases between them. The CDR3: CAWSVRGDQPQHF. Written as DNA, the CDR3 is TGTGCCTGGAGTGTACGCGGGGATCAGCCCCAGCATTTT.

The chain is built from TRBV9 and TRBJ2-2; 11 bases line up with TRBD2. CDR1 is SGDLS and CDR2 is YYNGEE in the germline V gene. This CDR3 is 19 amino acids long. With V trimmed by 0 bases and J by 3 bases, 10 bases remained unmatched. CDR3 region: CASSVGLAGGGGDTGELFF. CDR3 DNA: TGTGCCAGCAGCGTAGGCCTAGCGGGAGGAGGAGGGGACACCGGGGAGCTGTTTTTT.

V and J are TRBV5-6 and TRBJ2-3; 10 nucleotides match TRBD2. With 4 bases clipped from V and 1 base from J, the junction kept 12 bases outside the gene matches. There are 18 residues in the CDR3. Germline V gene data show CDR1 as SGHDT and CDR2 as YYEEEE. CDR3 protein: CASSQQAGGLFGTDTQYF. DNA for the CDR3: TGTGCCAGCAGCCAACAAGCGGGAGGGCTGTTTGGCACAGATACGCAGTATTTT. Filled out from reference TRBV5-6 and TRBJ2-3, the complete variable domain reads DAGVTQSPTHLIKTRGQQVTLRCSPKSGHDTVSWYQQALGQGPQFIFQYYEEEERQRGNFPDRFSGHQFPNYSSELNVNALLLGDSALYLCASSQQAGGLFGTDTQYFGPGTRLTVL.